This T cell receptor beta chain was captured by sequencing in a study of cytomegalovirus exposure and HLA in healthy donors. Use of 60 Vbeta and 13 Jbeta primers characterized the PCR. Assay used: immunoSEQ multiplex PCR; TCRdb lists only in-frame clones, some missing. The table includes 200,000 or so clones, about 80% detected once. Findings and caveats of the study: In a later analysis, a genetic analysis reported fewer productive-TCR N-insertions in an Asian-associated ancestry cluster than the cohort average. Per a prior analysis, the majority of TCR beta V segments were productive roughly 87% or roughly 30% of the time. A later analysis revealed that TCR association rates differed between HLA loci, peaking at DRB1 and bottoming out at HLA-C.

Points on this clone: No antigen is known for it.

CDR1 LNHNV and CDR2 YYDKDF come from the germline V gene (reference sequence). Trimming at V came to 8 bases and at J to 6 bases, leaving 5 bases not matched to a gene. The CDR3 spans 13 residues. This sequence joins TRBV15 and TRBJ2-2, with 8 bases lining up with TRBD2. The receptor was isolated from a woman aged 18-29 years in good health and CMV-seropositive. The sequenced material came from PBMCs. The CDR3 is CATSRGGPGELFF. The CDR3 DNA sequence: TGTGCCACCTCCCGGGGGGGCCCCGGGGAGCTGTTTTTT.